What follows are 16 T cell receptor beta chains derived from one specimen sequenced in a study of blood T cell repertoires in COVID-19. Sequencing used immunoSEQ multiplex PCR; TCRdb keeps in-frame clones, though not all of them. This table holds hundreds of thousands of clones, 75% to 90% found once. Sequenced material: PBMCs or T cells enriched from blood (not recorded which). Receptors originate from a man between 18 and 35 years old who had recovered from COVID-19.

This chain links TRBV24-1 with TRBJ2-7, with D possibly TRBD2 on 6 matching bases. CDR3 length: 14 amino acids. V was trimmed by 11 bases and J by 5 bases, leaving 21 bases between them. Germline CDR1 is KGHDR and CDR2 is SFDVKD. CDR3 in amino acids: CANPGREDDHEQYF. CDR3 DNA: TGTGCCAATCCCGGAAGGGAGGACGATCACGAGCAGTACTTC.

The CDR3 DNA follows: TGCGCCAGCAGTGACGGCGGGACCCAAGAGACCCAGTACTTC. This codes for CASSDGGTQETQYF. This chain connects TRBV10-2 to TRBJ2-5; possibly TRBD2 for D (6 bases). In germline, CDR1 is WSHSY, CDR2 SAAADI. V lost 3 bases and J 1 base, leaving 9 bases between the germline ends. The CDR3 sequence is 14 residues long.

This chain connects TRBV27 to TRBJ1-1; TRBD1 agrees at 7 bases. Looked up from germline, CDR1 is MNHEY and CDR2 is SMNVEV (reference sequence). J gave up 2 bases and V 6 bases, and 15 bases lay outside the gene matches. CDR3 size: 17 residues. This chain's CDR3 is CASSFLTGLSSNTEAFF. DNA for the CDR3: TGTGCCAGCAGCTTCCTGACAGGGTTAAGCTCTAACACTGAAGCTTTCTTT.

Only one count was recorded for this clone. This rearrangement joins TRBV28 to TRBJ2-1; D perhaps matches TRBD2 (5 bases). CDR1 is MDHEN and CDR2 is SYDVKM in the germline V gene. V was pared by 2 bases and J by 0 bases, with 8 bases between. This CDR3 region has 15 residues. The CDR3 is CASSLVGDSYNEQFF. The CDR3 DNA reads TGTGCCAGCAGTTTAGTGGGAGACTCCTACAATGAGCAGTTCTTC.

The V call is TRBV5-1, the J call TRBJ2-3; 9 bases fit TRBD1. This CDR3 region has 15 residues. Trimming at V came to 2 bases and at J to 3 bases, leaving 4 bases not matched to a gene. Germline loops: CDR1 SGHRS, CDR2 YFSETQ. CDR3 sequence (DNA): TGCGCCAGCAGCTTCAGGACAGGGGTAACAGATACGCAGTATTTT. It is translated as CASSFRTGVTDTQYF.

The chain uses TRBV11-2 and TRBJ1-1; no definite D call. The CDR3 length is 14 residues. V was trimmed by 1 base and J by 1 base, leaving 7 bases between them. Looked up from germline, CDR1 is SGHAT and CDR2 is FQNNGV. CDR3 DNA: TGTGCCAGCAGCTTAGGGGCAGGGAACACTGAAGCTTTCTTT. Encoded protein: CASSLGAGNTEAFF.

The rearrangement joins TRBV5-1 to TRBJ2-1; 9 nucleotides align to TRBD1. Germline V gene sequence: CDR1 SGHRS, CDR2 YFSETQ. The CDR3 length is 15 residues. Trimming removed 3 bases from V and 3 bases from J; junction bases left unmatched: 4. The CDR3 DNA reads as TGCGCCAGCAGCTGGGGGGACAGGGACTACAATGAGCAGTTCTTC. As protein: CASSWGDRDYNEQFF.

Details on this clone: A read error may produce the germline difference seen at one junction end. The CDR3 is CASSSGVGRQDF. The CDR3 DNA sequence: TGTGCCAGCAGTTCCGGGGTCGGGCGCCAAGACTTC. The V and J genes are TRBV27 and TRBJ2-5; tentatively, D is TRBD2 (5 bases). The CDR3 contains 12 residues. In germline, CDR1 is MNHEY, CDR2 SMNVEV (reference sequence).

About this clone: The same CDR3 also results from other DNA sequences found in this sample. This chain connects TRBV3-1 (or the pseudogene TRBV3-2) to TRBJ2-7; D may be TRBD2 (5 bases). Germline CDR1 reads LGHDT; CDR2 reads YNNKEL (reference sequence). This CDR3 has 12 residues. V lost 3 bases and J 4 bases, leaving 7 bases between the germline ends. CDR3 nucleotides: TGTGCCAGCAGCCATGGAGGATACGAGCAGTACTTC. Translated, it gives CASSHGGYEQYF.

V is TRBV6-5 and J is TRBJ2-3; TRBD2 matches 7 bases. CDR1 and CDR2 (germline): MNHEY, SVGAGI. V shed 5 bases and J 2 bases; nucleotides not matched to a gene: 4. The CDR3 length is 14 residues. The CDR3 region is CASSRTRDTDTQYF. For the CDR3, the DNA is TGTGCCAGCAGTAGGACTAGAGACACAGATACGCAGTATTTT.

The CDR3 protein is CASSRVLGLNEQFF. In DNA form, the CDR3 reads TGTGCCAGCAGCCGCGTCTTGGGCCTCAATGAGCAGTTCTTC. The V gene is TRBV5-5, the J gene TRBJ2-1, with D unclear. The CDR3 extends over 14 amino acids. Germline CDR1 is SGHKS and CDR2 is YYEKEE (reference sequence). V was clipped by 4 bases and J by 6 bases, with 14 bases between them.

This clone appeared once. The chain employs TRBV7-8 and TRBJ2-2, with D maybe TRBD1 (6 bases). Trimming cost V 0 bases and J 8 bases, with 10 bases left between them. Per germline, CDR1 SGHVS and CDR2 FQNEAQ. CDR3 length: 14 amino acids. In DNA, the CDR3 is TGTGCCAGCAGCTTAGCTCCCGACAGGGGGGAGCTGTTTTTT. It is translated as CASSLAPDRGELFF. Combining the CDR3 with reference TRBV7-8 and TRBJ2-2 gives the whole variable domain GAGVSQSPRYKVAKRGQDVALRCDPISGHVSLFWYQQALGQGPEFLTYFQNEAQLDKSGLPSDRFFAERPEGSVSTLKIQRTQQEDSAVYLCASSLAPDRGELFFGEGSRLTVL.

Written as DNA, the CDR3 is TGTGCCAGCAGACCAATTATCAGGGGGCCGGGGGAAAAACTGTTTTTT. Translated, it gives CASRPIIRGPGEKLFF. The rearrangement links TRBV11-2 to TRBJ1-4; 8 nucleotides align to TRBD1. Germline trimming cut 6 bases from V and 8 bases from J; bases unmatched to any gene: 14. The germline V gene encodes CDR1 SGHAT and CDR2 FQNNGV. The CDR3 has 16 amino acids. The whole variable domain, remainder taken from reference TRBV11-2 and TRBJ1-4, is EAGVAQSPRYKIIEKRQSVAFWCNPISGHATLYWYQQILGQGPKLLIQFQNNGVVDDSQLPKDRFSAERLKGVDSTLKIQPAKLEDSAVYLCASRPIIRGPGEKLFFGSGTQLSVL.

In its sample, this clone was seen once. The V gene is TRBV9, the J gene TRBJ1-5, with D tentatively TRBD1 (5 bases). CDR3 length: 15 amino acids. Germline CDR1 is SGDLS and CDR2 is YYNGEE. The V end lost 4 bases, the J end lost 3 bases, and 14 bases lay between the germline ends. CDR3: CASSPLAGVNQPQHF. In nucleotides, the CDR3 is TGTGCCAGCAGCCCCCTCGCGGGGGTCAATCAGCCCCAGCATTTT.

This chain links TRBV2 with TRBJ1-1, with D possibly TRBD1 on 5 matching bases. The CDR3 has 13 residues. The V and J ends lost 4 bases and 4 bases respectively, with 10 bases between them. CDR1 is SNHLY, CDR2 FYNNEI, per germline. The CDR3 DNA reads TGTGCCAGCAGTGCCGACGGGGGCACTGAAGCTTTCTTT. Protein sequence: CASSADGGTEAFF.

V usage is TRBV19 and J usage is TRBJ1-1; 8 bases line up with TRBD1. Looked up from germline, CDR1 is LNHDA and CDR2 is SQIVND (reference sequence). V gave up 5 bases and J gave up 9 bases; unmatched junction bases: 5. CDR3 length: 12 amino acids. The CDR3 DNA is TGTGCCAGTAGTTTCGGACAGGGCCAAGCTTTCTTT. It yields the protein CASSFGQGQAFF.